This T cell receptor (beta chain) was identified in a study of human T cells and chemical hapten exposure. TCRdb reanalysed the RACE reads using MiXCR and keeps one entry per CDR3 protein. The sample has about 41,000 distinct CDR3 sequences; under 5% are singletons. The time point here: patch test 1, 2 weeks after DPC sensitization. Treatment defined: therapeutic diphenylcyclopropenone sensitization with weekly scalp DPC. Whole blood, unfractionated, served as the material for total RNA extraction. In its sample, this clonotype was seen a few times. Relative to the germline gene, one junction end is altered; a read error may explain this. The CDR3 extends over 15 amino acids. The germline CDR1 and CDR2 sequences are MNHEY and SVGAGI.

The chain links TRBV6-5 to TRBJ1-2, with 10 positions matching TRBD1. The sample consisted of whole blood, taken in connection with sensitization to the hapten diphenylcyclopropenone (DPC). This TCR derives from a man over 45 with alopecia areata. Some clones in this sample may be carry-over from other donors' samples. The CDR3 coding sequence is TGTGCCAGCAGGGTTCGACAGGGGGCTAAGTATGGCTACACCTTC. Its protein is CASRVRQGAKYGYTF.